Shown below are 25 T cell receptor beta chains from a single sample sequenced in a study of cytomegalovirus exposure and HLA in healthy donors. The PCR made use of 60 Vbeta and 13 Jbeta primers. Profiled with immunoSEQ multiplex PCR; TCRdb holds only in-frame clones, not every one. Among around 110,000 clones listed, 70% to 75% were seen once. The sample was PBMCs. These receptors originate from a woman younger than 30 in good health and CMV-seronegative.

The gene calls are TRBV18 and TRBJ2-1; TRBD2 matches at 15 bases. Per germline, CDR1 KGHSH and CDR2 LQKENI. This CDR3 has 17 amino acids. Trimming took 6 bases from V and 4 from J; bases not matched to a gene: 7. CDR3 bases: TGTGCCAGCTCCCGGGGGACTAGCGGGGGGAGTTACAATGAGCAGTTCTTC. It encodes CASSRGTSGGSYNEQFF.

The chain combines TRBV9 with TRBJ1-3; D gene uncertain. Trimming took 0 bases from V and 4 from J, leaving 11 bases between them. Germline CDR1 SGDLS, CDR2 YYNGEE. The CDR3 spans 15 residues. The chain's CDR3 is CASSVDSSEGNTIYF. CDR3 bases: TGTGCCAGCAGCGTAGATTCATCCGAGGGAAACACCATATATTTT. Complete variable domain (other parts from reference TRBV9 and TRBJ1-3): DSGVTQTPKHLITATGQRVTLRCSPRSGDLSVYWYQQSLDQGLQFLIQYYNGEERAKGNILERFSAQQFPDLHSELNLSSLELGDSALYFCASSVDSSEGNTIYFGEGSWLTVV.

V usage is TRBV5-1 and J usage is TRBJ1-1, with D possibly being TRBD1 (6 bases). Trimming took 0 bases from V and 5 from J, leaving 8 bases between them. Per the germline V gene, CDR1 is SGHRS and CDR2 is YFSETQ. CDR3 length: 13 amino acids. CDR3 region: CASSLGDTTEAFF. The CDR3 DNA follows: TGCGCCAGCAGCTTGGGGGACACGACTGAAGCTTTCTTT.

The chain combines TRBV5-6 with TRBJ1-1; no definite D call. The CDR3 is 11 residues long. Germline CDR1 is SGHDT and CDR2 is YYEEEE. Trimming pared 0 bases from V and 8 bases from J, leaving 5 bases between. CDR3 coding DNA: TGTGCCAGCAGCTTGGGAGGGGAAGCTTTCTTT. Its protein is CASSLGGEAFF.

On this clone: A read error may produce the germline difference seen at one junction end. V usage is TRBV30 and J usage is TRBJ1-2; 7 bases align to TRBD1. This CDR3 has 13 residues. Germline V CDR1 and CDR2: GTSNPN, SVGIG (reference sequence). Written as DNA, the CDR3 is TGTGCCCGGAGCGACAGGGACGCTAGGGGCTACACCTTC. Protein product: CARSDRDARGYTF.

The DNA of the CDR3 is TGTGCCAGCAGTGTCACAGGGGGCTTCTATAATTCACCCCTCCACTTT. Encoded protein: CASSVTGGFYNSPLHF. This chain uses TRBV6-1 with TRBJ1-6; 9 positions agree with TRBD1. The CDR3 has 16 residues. Looked up from germline, CDR1 is MNHNS and CDR2 is SASEGT. The V segment lost 4 bases and the J segment 3 bases; nucleotides outside the gene matches: 4.

The chain carries TRBV7-3 and TRBJ1-1; D may be TRBD1 (5 bases). The CDR3 is 18 residues long. Trimming took off 1 base at V and 1 base at J, with 19 bases between the two ends. Germline-derived CDR1 and CDR2 are SGHTA and FQGTGA. CDR3 region: CASSLRGRGGLGNTEAFF. CDR3 nucleotide sequence: TGTGCCAGCAGCTTAAGGGGGAGGGGTGGACTGGGGAACACTGAAGCTTTCTTT.

The rearrangement joins TRBV9 to TRBJ1-6, with 8 bases aligning to TRBD1. The CDR3 is made up of 15 amino acids. Trimming cost V 5 bases and J 12 bases; bases outside gene matches: 13. Germline V CDR1 and CDR2: SGDLS, YYNGEE. The CDR3 nucleotides read TGTGCCAGCAGTCCAAGTAGGACAGGGCGTGGACCCCTCCACTTT. Its protein is CASSPSRTGRGPLHF.

This clone has just one count. This is likely an artifact of a read error, given a far larger clone one base away. The V call is TRBV6-1, the J call TRBJ2-7, with 10 positions matching TRBD1. The V gene's germline CDR1 is MNHNS and CDR2 SASEGT. The CDR3 loop spans 14 amino acids. Losses at the gene ends were 4 bases for V and 0 bases for J; bases not matched to a gene: 0. The CDR3 bases are TGTGCCAGCAGTGGGACAGGGGGCTCCTACGAGCAGTACGTC. As protein: CASSGTGGSYEQYV.

The chain has TRBV4-1 and TRBJ2-3; possibly TRBD1 for D (6 bases). V shed 0 bases and J shed 4 bases, with 17 bases lying between them. The CDR3 contains 17 residues. Germline V lookup: CDR1 MGHRA, CDR2 YSYEKL. The CDR3 sequence: CASSQEHRVGLADTQYF. The CDR3 bases are TGCGCCAGCAGCCAAGAACACAGGGTCGGATTGGCAGATACGCAGTATTTT.

This clone was seen a single time. J is TRBJ2-7 and V is TRBV6-5, with 7 bases matching TRBD1. From germline, CDR1 is MNHEY and CDR2 SVGAGI. Trimming cost V 6 bases and J 2 bases; bases outside gene matches: 7. CDR3 length: 14 amino acids. The CDR3 is CASSAMTGTYEQYF. The CDR3 DNA is TGTGCCAGCAGCGCTATGACAGGGACCTACGAGCAGTACTTC.

The chain joins TRBV5-1 to TRBJ1-2; no definite D call. Per the germline V gene, CDR1 is SGHRS and CDR2 is YFSETQ. V lost 0 bases to trimming and J lost 6 bases, with 12 bases between them. CDR3 length equals 14 residues. The CDR3 spells CASSLAGMRDGYTF. DNA of the CDR3: TGCGCCAGCAGCTTGGCGGGGATGCGGGATGGCTACACCTTC.

The chain joins TRBV2 to TRBJ2-5; TRBD1 matches at 7 bases. Germline V gene sequence: CDR1 SNHLY, CDR2 FYNNEI. The CDR3 sequence is 13 residues long. With 4 bases clipped from V and 2 bases from J, the junction kept 1 base outside the gene matches. The CDR3 region is CASSGDRQETQYF. The CDR3 DNA follows: TGTGCCAGCAGTGGGGACAGACAAGAGACCCAGTACTTC.

J is TRBJ1-1 and V is TRBV10-3, with TRBD1 matching over 7 bases. Germline trimming cut 6 bases from V and 1 base from J; bases unmatched to any gene: 5. This CDR3 region has 14 residues. Germline assignment: CDR1 ENHRY and CDR2 SYGVKD. Here the CDR3 reads CAIRGDSKNTEAFF. CDR3 DNA sequence: TGTGCCATCAGGGGGGACAGTAAGAACACTGAAGCTTTCTTT.

The chain joins TRBV11-2 to TRBJ2-3, with D unclear. CDR1 SGHAT and CDR2 FQNNGV come from the germline V gene. The CDR3 has 15 residues. V was shortened by 1 base and J by 0 bases, with 8 bases between the two germline ends. In nucleotides, the CDR3 is TGTGCCAGCAGCTTAGTGGCGGCTAGCACAGATACGCAGTATTTT. Protein product: CASSLVAASTDTQYF.

V is TRBV7-2 and J is TRBJ1-2; 8 nucleotides match TRBD1. This CDR3 is built from 16 residues. Germline V gene data show CDR1 as SGHTA and CDR2 as FQGNSA. With 2 bases clipped from V and 4 bases from J, the junction kept 9 bases outside the gene matches. Here the CDR3 reads CASSLYGQGGSYGYTF. In DNA form, the CDR3 reads TGTGCCAGCAGCTTATATGGACAGGGAGGAAGCTATGGCTACACCTTC.

This clone was seen more than once but under ten times. The chain uses TRBV4-1 and TRBJ2-5; D might be TRBD1 (6 bases). V lost 4 bases and J lost 3, with 15 bases in between. The CDR3 contains 15 residues. The germline gives CDR1 MGHRA, CDR2 YSYEKL. The DNA of the CDR3 is TGCGCCAGCAGCCTAACGGGACAAATTGAAGAGACCCAGTACTTC. Its translation: CASSLTGQIEETQYF.

This clone was picked up one time. The missing conserved phenylalanine or tryptophan at the end of this CDR3 makes a read error likely. The chain employs TRBV29-1 and TRBJ1-1; D remains unclear. V gave up 6 bases and J gave up 4 bases, with 9 bases separating them. Per the germline V gene, CDR1 is SQVTM and CDR2 is ANQGSEA. The CDR3 length is 11 residues. For the CDR3, the DNA is TGCAGCGTCACGGTCGCCACTGAAGCTTTCCTT. Protein: CSVTVATEAFL.

This chain uses TRBV15 with TRBJ1-3; unclear D gene. The germline V gene has CDR1 LNHNV and CDR2 YYDKDF (reference sequence). The V gene lost 0 bases and the J gene lost 4 bases, with 13 bases spanning the gap. This CDR3 is built from 16 residues. The CDR3 is CATSREPGYEGNTIYF. The CDR3 DNA reads as TGTGCCACCAGCAGAGAGCCGGGGTACGAAGGAAACACCATATATTTT.

V is TRBV30 and J is TRBJ1-2; 7 bases are shared with TRBD1. The germline gives CDR1 GTSNPN, CDR2 SVGIG (reference sequence). V trimming: 5 bases; J trimming: 7 bases; junction bases outside the gene matches: 7. There are 12 residues in the CDR3. The DNA for the CDR3 is TGTGCCTGGTTTTCCGGGACAGTTGGCTACACCTTC. This encodes CAWFSGTVGYTF.

The gene calls are TRBV5-1 and TRBJ2-7; D remains unclear. V was clipped by 0 bases and J by 3 bases, with 7 bases between them. Germline CDR1 SGHRS, CDR2 YFSETQ. This CDR3 has 13 residues. The DNA for the CDR3 is TGCGCCAGCAGCTTGGGGGCCCTCTACGAGCAGTACTTC. It encodes CASSLGALYEQYF.

The chain recombines TRBV30 with TRBJ2-2, with TRBD2 identical over 7 bases. The V gene end was trimmed by 0 bases and the J gene end by 8 bases; junction bases not matched to a gene: 9. The CDR3 has 15 residues. Per germline, CDR1 GTSNPN and CDR2 SVGIG (reference sequence). This CDR3 is CAWSVIRGVAGELFF. The DNA of the CDR3 is TGTGCCTGGAGTGTAATCCGGGGGGTCGCGGGGGAGCTGTTTTTT. The variable domain in full, with the rest retrieved from reference TRBV30 and TRBJ2-2, is SQTIHQWPATLVQPVGSPLSLECTVEGTSNPNLYWYRQAAGRGLQLLFYSVGIGQISSEVPQNLSASRPQDRQFILSSKKLLLSDSGFYLCAWSVIRGVAGELFFGEGSRLTVL.

V gene TRBV5-1 combines with J gene TRBJ2-7; 7 positions agree with TRBD2. CDR3 length: 15 amino acids. The germline gives CDR1 SGHRS, CDR2 YFSETQ. The J segment lost 0 bases and the V segment lost 4 bases, leaving 7 bases of the junction unmatched. The CDR3 DNA is TGCGCCAGCAGCCTGTGGGCTAGCGGCTCCTACGAGCAGTACTTC. Translated, it gives CASSLWASGSYEQYF.

The V and J genes are TRBV6-1 and TRBJ2-5; 7 nucleotides align to TRBD1. The DNA end is more similar to TRBJ2-7, so the J call may be wrong. Germline V lookup: CDR1 MNHNS, CDR2 SASEGT. The CDR3 covers 15 residues. The CDR3 DNA reads as TGTGCCAGCAGTGAATCAGGGGGAAGCTCCTACGAGCAGTACTTC. Protein sequence: CASSESGGSSYEQYF.

This clone was seen a few times. The chain couples TRBV6-5 to TRBJ1-5; 10 bases line up with TRBD1. The CDR3 has 14 residues. V shed 5 bases and J 6 bases; nucleotides not matched to a gene: 4. Looked up from germline, CDR1 is MNHEY and CDR2 is SVGAGI. The CDR3 bases are TGTGCCAGCAGTCGGGACAGGGGTGGTCAGCCCCAGCATTTT. Encoded protein: CASSRDRGGQPQHF.